Presented here are 15 T cell receptor beta chains from one specimen sequenced in a study of blood T cell repertoires in COVID-19 (dated by TCRdb to about 2020). The method was the immunoSEQ multiplex PCR assay. TCRdb took over this immuneACCESS table, retaining in-frame rearrangements with V and J assigned. Such tables are incomplete; in checked studies, under half of the missing clones stem from an unresolved V gene, and the remainder is unexplained. The sample records about 230,000 clones, around 84% of which are singletons. Jointly, the top ten make up about 0.91% of the sample. Sequenced: peripheral blood. The receptors shown here come from a man aged 35-49 years with acute or convalescent COVID-19.

This clone was counted once. The gene calls are TRBV19 and TRBJ2-1, with TRBD1 as a possible D gene (6 bases). CDR3 length equals 13 residues. V shed 5 bases and J shed 9 bases, with 14 bases lying between them. In germline, CDR1 is LNHDA, CDR2 SQIVND (reference sequence). CDR3 nucleotides: TGTGCCAGTAGTTCCCACAGGGTTCCTGAGCAGTTCTTC. It translates to CASSSHRVPEQFF.

The gene calls are TRBV2 and TRBJ2-2, with 11 bases lining up with TRBD2. Germline loops: CDR1 SNHLY, CDR2 FYNNEI. V was pared by 8 bases and J by 2 bases, with 19 bases of the junction left unmatched. The CDR3 has 20 residues. The CDR3, as DNA: TGTGCCAGCTCCCCGGGACTAGCGGACTTCTTAAACTCCAACACCGGGGAGCTGTTTTTT. Translated: CASSPGLADFLNSNTGELFF.

The gene calls are TRBV6-4 and TRBJ2-2; 8 bases fit TRBD2. CDR3 length equals 14 residues. Trimming removed 5 bases from V and 6 bases from J; junction bases left unmatched: 5. Germline-derived CDR1 and CDR2 are MRHNA and SNTAGT. CDR3 sequence reads: CASSSTGGSGELFF. The CDR3 nucleotides are TGTGCCAGCAGTTCAACGGGGGGGTCCGGGGAGCTGTTTTTT.

The chain recombines TRBV5-1 with TRBJ2-7, with a weak D call TRBD2 (6 bases). CDR1 and CDR2 from the germline V gene are SGHRS and YFSETQ. This CDR3 comprises 12 residues. Trimming removed 1 base from V and 7 bases from J, with 9 bases in between. CDR3 coding DNA: TGCGCCAGCAGCTTGCCGGGGGTTGAGCAGTACTTC. Translation: CASSLPGVEQYF.

V gene TRBV3-1 (or the pseudogene TRBV3-2) combines with J gene TRBJ2-2; 7 nucleotides match TRBD2. The CDR3 consists of 15 residues. Germline loops: CDR1 LGHDT, CDR2 YNNKEL (reference sequence). V trimming: 3 bases; J trimming: 6 bases; junction bases outside the gene matches: 7. The CDR3 here is CASSQLTSPAGELFF. CDR3 nucleotides: TGTGCCAGCAGCCAGTTGACTAGCCCCGCCGGGGAGCTGTTTTTT.

In this sample, this clone turned up once. The chain recombines TRBV13 with TRBJ1-1; D possibly corresponds to TRBD1 (6 bases). The CDR3 runs to 14 residues. Trimming cost V 7 bases and J 4 bases, with 16 bases left between them. Germline CDR1 PRHDT, CDR2 FYEKMQ (reference sequence). The CDR3 DNA reads TGTGCCAGCACCTACTGGGGGCGCGGCACTGAAGCTTTCTTT. As protein: CASTYWGRGTEAFF.

This chain uses TRBV7-9 with TRBJ1-1; D uncertain. CDR3 length: 14 residues. Per the germline V gene, CDR1 is SEHNR and CDR2 is FQNEAQ (reference sequence). Trimming removed 2 bases from V and 7 bases from J, with 14 bases in between. CDR3 coding DNA: TGTGCCAGCAGCTTAAGTGGTGGCGGGTTTGAAGCTTTCTTT. It is translated as CASSLSGGGFEAFF.

The chain couples TRBV5-1 to TRBJ2-5; 9 positions match TRBD1. V gave up 6 bases and J gave up 5 bases; unmatched junction bases: 5. Germline V gene lookup returns CDR1 SGHRS and CDR2 YFSETQ. The CDR3 sequence is 13 residues long. Here the CDR3 reads CASTRDRAETQYF. The CDR3 coding sequence is TGCGCCAGCACCCGGGACAGGGCTGAGACCCAGTACTTC.

The chain combines TRBV19 with TRBJ2-3; possibly TRBD2 for D (5 bases). Trimming cost V 0 bases and J 6 bases, with 7 bases left between them. Germline V gene lookup returns CDR1 LNHDA and CDR2 SQIVND (reference sequence). CDR3 length: 13 amino acids. This CDR3 reads CASSIDTGDTQYF. The CDR3 DNA sequence: TGTGCCAGTAGTATAGACACGGGGGATACGCAGTATTTT.

The chain couples TRBV5-6 to TRBJ1-1, with D hard to call. V was pared by 0 bases and J by 5 bases, with 14 bases between. The CDR3 loop spans 15 amino acids. Germline CDR1 and CDR2: SGHDT and YYEEEE. This CDR3 is CASSLGEGSSTEAFF. The DNA of the CDR3 is TGTGCCAGCAGCTTGGGGGAGGGCAGTAGTACTGAAGCTTTCTTT.

The rearrangement uses TRBV10-1 and TRBJ2-3; 8 bases map to TRBD2. CDR3 size: 15 residues. After removal of 6 bases from V and 2 bases from J, the junction contained 7 bases not matched to a gene. The germline gives CDR1 WNHNN, CDR2 SYGVQD (reference sequence). For the CDR3, the DNA is TGCGCCAGCAGCACCGGGGGGGGTAACACAGATACGCAGTATTTT. Its protein product is CASSTGGGNTDTQYF.

CDR3 amino acids: CASSSPERAGYTF. CDR3 DNA: TGTGCCAGCAGTTCCCCCGAGCGAGCTGGCTACACCTTC. The chain couples TRBV5-6 to TRBJ1-2; D not resolved. This CDR3 is built from 13 residues. CDR1 is SGHDT and CDR2 is YYEEEE in the germline V gene. Deletions cut 5 bases from V and 7 bases from J, with 15 bases between.

The chain is built from TRBV28 and TRBJ1-6; TRBD1 aligns across 7 bases. The V and J ends lost 5 bases and 7 bases, in that order; junction bases with no gene match: 8. Germline CDR1 is MDHEN and CDR2 is SYDVKM. The CDR3 is made up of 15 amino acids. As DNA, the CDR3 is TGTGCCAGCAGTCCCCCGGGACAGTTAAATTCACCCCTCCACTTT. It specifies CASSPPGQLNSPLHF.

The rearrangement links TRBV13 to TRBJ2-2; D might be TRBD1 (6 bases). V lost 5 bases and J 0 bases, leaving 16 bases between the germline ends. The CDR3 has 17 residues. Germline V gene sequence: CDR1 PRHDT, CDR2 FYEKMQ (reference sequence). CDR3 protein: CASSQATGGSNTGELFF. CDR3 bases: TGTGCCAGCAGCCAAGCGACAGGAGGCTCGAACACCGGGGAGCTGTTTTTT.

This chain connects TRBV6-9 to TRBJ1-5; D gene unclear. The V and J ends lost 8 bases and 2 bases respectively, with 22 bases between them. CDR1 is MNHGY, CDR2 SVAAGI, per germline. This CDR3 spans 17 amino acids. The CDR3 is CASLWTFSTRGNQPQHF. The CDR3 nucleotides read TGTGCCAGCTTATGGACGTTTTCCACGCGGGGCAATCAGCCCCAGCATTTT.